This T cell receptor beta chain originates from a study of long-term antiretroviral therapy in people with HIV. With survey level as its setting, the immunoSEQ assay was v3.0. The table came from immunoSEQ multiplex PCR; TCRdb's copy has only in-frame clones and leaves some out. This table has about 50,000 clones, around 84% appearing once. The CDR3 extends over 14 amino acids. J lost 6 bases, V lost 0 bases, and 3 bases had no gene match. Germline V lookup: CDR1 MRHNA, CDR2 SNTAGT. Specimen: unsorted PBMCs, collected 0.8 years after starting antiretroviral therapy. V and J are TRBV6-4 and TRBJ2-3; 7 positions match TRBD2. The TCR sequence derives from a woman younger than 35 with HIV. CDR3 loop: CASSDSGGSDTQYF. In DNA, the CDR3 is TGTGCCAGCAGTGACTCGGGCGGGAGTGATACGCAGTATTTT.